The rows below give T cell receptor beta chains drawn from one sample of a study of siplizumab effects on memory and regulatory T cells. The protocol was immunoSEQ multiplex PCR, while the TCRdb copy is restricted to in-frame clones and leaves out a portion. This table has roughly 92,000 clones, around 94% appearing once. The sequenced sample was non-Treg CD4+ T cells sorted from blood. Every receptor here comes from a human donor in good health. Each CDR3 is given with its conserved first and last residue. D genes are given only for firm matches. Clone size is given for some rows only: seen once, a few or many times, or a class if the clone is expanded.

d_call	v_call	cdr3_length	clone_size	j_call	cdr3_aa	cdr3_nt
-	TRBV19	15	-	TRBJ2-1	CASSTEVGGYNEQFF	TGTGCCAGTAGCACCGAAGTTGGAGGGTACAATGAGCAGTTCTTC
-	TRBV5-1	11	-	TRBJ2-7	CASRAEGEQYF	TGCGCCAGCAGAGCAGAAGGGGAGCAGTACTTC
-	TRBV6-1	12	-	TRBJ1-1	CASSESSQRAFF	TGTGCCAGCAGTGAATCCAGCCAAAGGGCTTTCTTT
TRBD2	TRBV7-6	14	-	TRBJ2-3	CASSFTSGTDTQYF	TGTGCCAGCAGCTTCACTAGCGGGACAGATACGCAGTATTTT
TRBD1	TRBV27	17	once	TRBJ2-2	CASSSLGQVANTGELFF	TGTGCCAGCAGTTCGTTAGGACAGGTCGCGAACACCGGGGAGCTGTTTTTT
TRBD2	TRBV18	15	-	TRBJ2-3	CASSPPGLRTDTQYF	TGTGCCAGCTCACCACCGGGACTACGCACAGATACGCAGTATTTT
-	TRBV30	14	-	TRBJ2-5	CAWSFRDIEETQYF	TGTGCCTGGAGCTTCCGGGACATTGAAGAGACCCAGTACTTC
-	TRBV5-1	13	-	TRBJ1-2	CASSLEGSYGYTF	TGCGCCAGCAGCTTGGAGGGAAGCTATGGCTACACCTTC
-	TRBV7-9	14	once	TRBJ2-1	CASSPRDGTDEQFF	TGTGCCAGCAGCCCGAGGGACGGTACTGATGAGCAGTTCTTC
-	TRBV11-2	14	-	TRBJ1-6	CASREGAYNSPLHF	TGTGCCAGCAGGGAGGGGGCCTATAATTCACCCCTCCACTTT
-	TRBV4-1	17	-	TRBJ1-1	CASSQDSPRGMNTEAFF	TGCGCCAGCAGCCAAGATTCCCCTCGGGGAATGAACACTGAAGCCTTCTTT
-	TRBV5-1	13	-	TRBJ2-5	CASSLVGKETQYF	TGCGCCAGCAGCTTGGTAGGCAAAGAGACCCAGTACTTC
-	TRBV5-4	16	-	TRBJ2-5	CASSLSGFPPGETQYF	TGTGCCAGCAGCTTGAGCGGCTTTCCCCCTGGGGAGACCCAGTACTTC
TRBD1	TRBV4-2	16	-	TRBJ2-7	CASSQAMRDRSYEQYF	TGTGCCAGCAGCCAAGCAATGCGGGACAGGTCCTACGAGCAGTACTTC
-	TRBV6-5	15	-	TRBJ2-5	CASRAAGSFGETQYF	TGTGCCAGCAGAGCAGCCGGGTCTTTTGGGGAGACCCAGTACTTC
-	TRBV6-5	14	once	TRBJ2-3	CASSYSRFSDTQYF	TGTGCCAGCAGTTATAGCAGATTTTCAGATACGCAGTATTTT
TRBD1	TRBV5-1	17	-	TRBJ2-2	CASRNQQGARGTGELFF	TGCGCCAGCAGGAACCAACAGGGGGCGCGTGGCACCGGGGAGCTGTTTTTT
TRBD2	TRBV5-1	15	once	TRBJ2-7	CASSSGTSGSYEQYF	TGCGCCAGCAGTTCCGGGACTAGCGGTTCCTACGAGCAGTACTTC
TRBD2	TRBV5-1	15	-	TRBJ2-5	CASSIAGARQETQYF	TGCGCCAGTTCCATAGCGGGAGCGCGCCAAGAGACCCAGTACTTC
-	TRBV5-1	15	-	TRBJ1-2	CASSLASGGSYGYTF	TGCGCCAGCAGCTTGGCCTCCGGCGGGAGCTATGGCTACACCTTC
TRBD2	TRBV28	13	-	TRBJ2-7	CASSLGGRNEQYF	TGTGCCAGCAGTTTGGGGGGGAGGAATGAGCAGTACTTC
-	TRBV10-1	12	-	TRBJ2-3	CASSPSTDTQYF	TGCGCCAGCAGTCCAAGCACAGATACGCAGTATTTT
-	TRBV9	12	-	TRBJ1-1	CASSVGGTEAFF	TGTGCCAGCAGCGTAGGAGGGACTGAAGCTTTCTTT
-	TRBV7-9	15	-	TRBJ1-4	CASSFTGTVNEKLFF	TGTGCCAGCAGCTTTACCGGGACGGTGAATGAAAAACTGTTTTTT
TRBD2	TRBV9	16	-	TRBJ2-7	CASSVSASGGSYEQYF	TGTGCCAGCAGCGTATCGGCTAGCGGAGGTTCCTACGAGCAGTACTTC
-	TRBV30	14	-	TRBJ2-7	CAWRSGEATYEQYF	TGTGCCTGGAGAAGTGGGGAGGCGACCTACGAGCAGTACTTC
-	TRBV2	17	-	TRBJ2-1	CASPSRRQTLHYNEQFF	TGTGCCAGCCCCTCGCGTCGACAGACCCTTCACTACAATGAGCAGTTCTTC
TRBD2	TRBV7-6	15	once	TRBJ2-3	CASSLSGSYTDTQYF	TGTGCCAGCAGCCTTAGCGGGAGTTACACAGATACGCAGTATTTT
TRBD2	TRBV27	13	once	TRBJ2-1	CAIRAGVWSEQFF	TGTGCCATCCGAGCGGGAGTATGGTCCGAGCAGTTCTTC
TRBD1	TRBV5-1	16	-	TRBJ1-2	CASSRDGTASSYGYTF	TGCGCCAGCAGCCGAGACGGGACAGCCTCGTCCTATGGCTACACCTTC
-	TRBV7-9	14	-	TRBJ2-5	CASIRGAAQETQYF	TGTGCCAGCATCCGTGGAGCCGCTCAAGAGACCCAGTACTTC
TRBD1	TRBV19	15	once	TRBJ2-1	CASSRRQGGSDEQFF	TGTGCCAGTAGTAGGCGACAGGGTGGGTCGGATGAGCAGTTCTTC
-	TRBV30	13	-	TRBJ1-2	CAWSPGTSEGYTF	TGTGCCTGGAGCCCGGGGACCTCGGAAGGCTACACCTTC
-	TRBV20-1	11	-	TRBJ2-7	CSARQGPEQYF	TGCAGTGCTAGACAGGGGCCCGAGCAGTACTTC
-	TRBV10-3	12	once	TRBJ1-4	CAISAGSEKLFF	TGTGCCATCAGTGCCGGTTCTGAAAAACTGTTTTTT
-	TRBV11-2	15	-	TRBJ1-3	CASSPAGQAGNTIYF	TGTGCCAGCAGCCCGGCCGGTCAGGCGGGAAACACCATATATTTT
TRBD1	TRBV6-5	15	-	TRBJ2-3	CASTKEWGTADTQYF	TGTGCCAGCACCAAAGAGTGGGGGACAGCAGATACGCAGTATTTT
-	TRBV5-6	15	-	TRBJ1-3	CASSPRQTTGNTIYF	TGTGCCAGCAGCCCCCGCCAGACTACTGGAAACACCATATATTTT
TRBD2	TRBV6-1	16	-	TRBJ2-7	CASSEGGLAGRYEQYF	TGTGCCAGCAGTGAAGGGGGCTTAGCGGGAAGGTACGAGCAGTACTTC